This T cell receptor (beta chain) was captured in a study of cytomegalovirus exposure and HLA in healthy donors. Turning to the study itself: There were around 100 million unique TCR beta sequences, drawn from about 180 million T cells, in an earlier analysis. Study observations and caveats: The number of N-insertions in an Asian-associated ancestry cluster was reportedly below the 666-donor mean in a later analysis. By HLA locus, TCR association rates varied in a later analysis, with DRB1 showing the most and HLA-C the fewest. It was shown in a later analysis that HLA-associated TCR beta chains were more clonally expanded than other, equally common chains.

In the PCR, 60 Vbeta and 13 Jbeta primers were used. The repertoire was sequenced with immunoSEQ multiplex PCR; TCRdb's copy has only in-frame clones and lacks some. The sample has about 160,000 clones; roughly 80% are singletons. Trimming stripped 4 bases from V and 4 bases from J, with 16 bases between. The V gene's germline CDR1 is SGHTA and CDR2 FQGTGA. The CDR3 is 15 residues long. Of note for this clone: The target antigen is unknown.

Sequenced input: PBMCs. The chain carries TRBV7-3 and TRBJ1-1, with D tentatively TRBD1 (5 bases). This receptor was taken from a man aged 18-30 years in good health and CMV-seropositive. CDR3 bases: TGTGCCAGCAGCTCCGGACGGGGGTCGAGCACTGAAGCTTTCTTT. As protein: CASSSGRGSSTEAFF.